Following are 19 T cell receptor beta chains from one sample sequenced in a study of identical twins. One entry per CDR3 protein results from TCRdb running MiXCR on the 5' RACE reads. The table shows some 730,000 distinct CDR3 sequences, with approximately 18% occurring only once. The same specimen was also included in a second study, on T cells expressing NK-cell markers.

Material for sequencing was PBMCs. The receptors were gathered from a woman younger than 35 in good health.

In this sample, this clonotype turned up a few times. The chain joins TRBV7-9 to TRBJ2-1; TRBD1 matches 8 bases. Per the germline V gene, CDR1 is SEHNR and CDR2 is FQNEAQ (reference sequence). This CDR3 is built from 16 residues. The V and J ends lost 5 bases and 4 bases, in that order; junction bases with no gene match: 10. This CDR3 is CASSPGAGQGYNEQFF. CDR3 in DNA: TGTGCCAGCAGCCCGGGGGCAGGACAGGGATACAATGAGCAGTTCTTC.

This clonotype was recorded a few times. This chain uses TRBV5-6 with TRBJ2-3, with a weak D call TRBD1 (6 bases). The CDR3 contains 16 residues. CDR1 SGHDT and CDR2 YYEEEE come from the germline V gene. With 4 bases removed from V and 2 bases from J, the gap between germline ends came to 17 bases. DNA for the CDR3: TGTGCCAGCAGCCCCCAGGGGTCCTCCAACACAGATACGCAGTATTTT. The encoded protein is CASSPQGSSNTDTQYF. The full variable domain, its missing parts supplied by reference TRBV5-6 and TRBJ2-3, is DAGVTQSPTHLIKTRGQQVTLRCSPKSGHDTVSWYQQALGQGPQFIFQYYEEEERQRGNFPDRFSGHQFPNYSSELNVNALLLGDSALYLCASSPQGSSNTDTQYFGPGTRLTVL.

The J gene is TRBJ2-1, the V gene TRBV7-9; 8 bases are shared with TRBD1. The CDR3 spans 13 residues. The germline V gene has CDR1 SEHNR and CDR2 FQNEAQ (reference sequence). With 6 bases clipped from V and 15 bases from J, the junction kept 13 bases outside the gene matches. CDR3 in DNA: TGTGCCAGCAGTTCCAACAGGGGGGACAGCCCGTTCTTC. It yields the protein CASSSNRGDSPFF.

This clonotype was counted between two and nine times. This chain links TRBV12-3 or TRBV12-4 with TRBJ2-1; 8 bases agree with TRBD2. The CDR3 is made up of 14 amino acids. The ends lost 7 bases at V and 7 bases at J; junction bases unmatched: 9. CDR3 sequence reads: CASTVAGLGNEQFF. The CDR3 DNA follows: TGTGCCAGCACCGTAGCGGGATTGGGAAATGAGCAGTTCTTC.

The rearrangement uses TRBV7-8 and TRBJ2-7; D remains ambiguous. Trimming took off 5 bases at V and 0 bases at J, with 17 bases between the two ends. This CDR3 contains 16 residues. The germline CDR1 and CDR2 sequences are SGHVS and FQNEAQ. The CDR3 DNA is TGTGCCAGCAGCCCCGCCCTGGCGGTGAGCTCCTACGAGCAGTACTTC. Encoded protein: CASSPALAVSSYEQYF.

The chain has TRBV5-1 and TRBJ2-3; D gene ambiguous. Germline lookup yields CDR1 SGHRS and CDR2 YFSETQ. This CDR3 is built from 16 residues. Trimming pared 3 bases from V and 2 bases from J, leaving 16 bases between. In DNA, the CDR3 is TGCGCCAGCAGCTGGTCGACAAGGAGTCACACAGATACGCAGTATTTT. It codes for CASSWSTRSHTDTQYF.

In its sample, this clonotype was seen a few times. The rearrangement uses TRBV5-6 and TRBJ2-3; perhaps TRBD2 as D (5 bases). There are 16 residues in the CDR3. V gave up 4 bases and J gave up 2 bases, with 17 bases separating them. Germline lookup yields CDR1 SGHDT and CDR2 YYEEEE. CDR3: CASSAPPERITDTQYF. The DNA of the CDR3 is TGTGCCAGCAGCGCTCCCCCCGAGCGGATCACAGATACGCAGTATTTT.

Only a few counts were recorded for this clonotype. The chain joins TRBV20-1 to TRBJ2-1, with D perhaps given as TRBD1 or TRBD2 (5 bases each). CDR3 size: 13 residues. Trimming cost V 5 bases and J 10 bases, with 18 bases left between them. From germline, CDR1 is DFQATT and CDR2 SNEGSKA (reference sequence). CDR3 nucleotides: TGCAGTGCTCAAGAGGGGCCCCTCCGGGAGCAGTTCTTC. Its protein product is CSAQEGPLREQFF.

This clonotype showed up many times. This sequence joins TRBV6-5 and TRBJ2-7, with TRBD1 matching over 7 bases. Trimming cost V 0 bases and J 2 bases; bases outside gene matches: 1. In germline, CDR1 is MNHEY, CDR2 SVGAGI. This CDR3 is 14 amino acids long. This CDR3 is CASSYSTGTYEQYF. As DNA, the CDR3 is TGTGCCAGCAGTTACTCGACAGGGACCTACGAGCAGTACTTC.

The table lists this clonotype with a few counts. This sequence joins TRBV7-2 and TRBJ2-5; D gene unclear. CDR1 SGHTA and CDR2 FQGNSA come from the germline V gene. V gave up 5 bases and J gave up 2 bases, with 18 bases separating them. The CDR3 has 16 amino acids. In DNA form, the CDR3 reads TGTGCCAGCAGCCTACGAGACCCCAATGCGCAAGAGACCCAGTACTTC. Translated, it gives CASSLRDPNAQETQYF.

This clonotype was observed a handful of times. The CDR3 nucleotides read TGTGCCGCAGGATTGTCGCAAGAGACCCAGTACTTC. This gives the protein CAAGLSQETQYF. This chain connects TRBV10-3 to TRBJ2-5; no clear D gene. The germline gives CDR1 ENHRY, CDR2 SYGVKD. Trimming took 11 bases from V and 2 from J, leaving 12 bases between them. CDR3 size: 12 residues.

V usage is TRBV4-1 and J usage is TRBJ2-1; 9 bases align to TRBD1. Germline lookup yields CDR1 MGHRA and CDR2 YSYEKL. The CDR3 spans 16 residues. Trimming removed 2 bases from V and 5 bases from J; junction bases left unmatched: 7. CDR3: CASSQPGQGNHNEQFF. CDR3 DNA sequence: TGCGCCAGCAGCCAACCGGGACAGGGAAATCACAATGAGCAGTTCTTC.

This clonotype was found a few times. J is TRBJ2-1 and V is TRBV12-3 or TRBV12-4; TRBD1 agrees at 7 bases. After removal of 6 bases from V and 8 bases from J, the junction contained 16 bases not matched to a gene. The CDR3 spans 16 residues. Here the CDR3 reads CASRPDRVQGRYEQFF. In DNA, the CDR3 is TGTGCCAGCAGGCCAGACAGGGTCCAAGGTCGCTATGAGCAGTTCTTC.

This clonotype appeared a few times. The chain couples TRBV10-2 to TRBJ1-3; TRBD1 agrees at 9 bases. CDR3 length: 15 amino acids. Trimming took 6 bases from V and 3 from J; bases not matched to a gene: 6. The germline CDR1 and CDR2 sequences are WSHSY and SAAADI. DNA of the CDR3: TGCGCCAGCAGCGGGGACAGGGCGAATGGAAACACCATATATTTT. It is translated as CASSGDRANGNTIYF.

This clonotype was counted only a few times. V is TRBV20-1 and J is TRBJ2-3, with D possibly being TRBD1 or TRBD2 (5 bases each). The CDR3 has 16 amino acids. In germline, CDR1 is DFQATT, CDR2 SNEGSKA (reference sequence). The V end was cut by 4 bases, the J end by 2 bases, with 19 bases between. The CDR3 bases are TGCAGTGCTATATCTCGAGGGGACGGACTCACAGATACGCAGTATTTT. Its protein product is CSAISRGDGLTDTQYF.

The chain couples TRBV29-1 to TRBJ2-5, with a tentative D call TRBD2 (5 bases). Germline lookup yields CDR1 SQVTM and CDR2 ANQGSEA. The CDR3 sequence is 15 residues long. V was trimmed by 1 base and J by 0 bases, leaving 12 bases between them. The CDR3 reads CSVEGWGDHQETQYF. Written as DNA, the CDR3 is TGCAGCGTTGAAGGATGGGGAGACCACCAAGAGACCCAGTACTTC.

There are a few counts of this clonotype. V usage is TRBV5-1 and J usage is TRBJ2-2; 14 bases align to TRBD2. The CDR3 length is 17 residues. Germline loops: CDR1 SGHRS, CDR2 YFSETQ. The ends lost 4 bases at V and 2 bases at J; junction bases unmatched: 4. This CDR3 reads CASSKGLAGVNTGELFF. CDR3 DNA sequence: TGCGCCAGCAGCAAGGGACTAGCGGGAGTCAACACCGGGGAGCTGTTTTTT.

The chain carries TRBV10-3 and TRBJ2-6; D gene uncertain. Germline V gene sequence: CDR1 ENHRY, CDR2 SYGVKD. The CDR3 runs 17 residues. Trimming removed 0 bases at V and 0 bases at J, with 9 bases between. In DNA form, the CDR3 reads TGTGCCATCAGTGAGTCGGGCAGCAGCTCTGGGGCCAACGTCCTGACTTTC. Translated, it gives CAISESGSSSGANVLTF.

This chain joins TRBV5-6 and TRBJ2-3; 14 bases fit TRBD2. Germline CDR1 reads SGHDT; CDR2 reads YYEEEE. J gave up 2 bases and V 3 bases, and 5 bases lay outside the gene matches. The CDR3 is 17 amino acids. The CDR3 is CASSSPTSGGATDTQYF. CDR3 DNA: TGTGCCAGCAGCTCGCCGACTAGCGGGGGGGCCACAGATACGCAGTATTTT.